Included here is one T cell receptor beta chain sequence, with context. Its antigen is currently unknown. This sample is part of a study of T cell responses to AZD1222 COVID-19 vaccine. The overall study: Investigators merged groups given second doses at roughly 4 or roughly 12 weeks. Study-wide findings and caveats: There were mostly white British donors and more females than males, and clonal diversity was possibly underestimated. As reported, nearly half of all spike-specific TCRs target variant regions that are unmutated.

Clones were sequenced by immunoSEQ multiplex PCR, and TCRdb holds only the in-frame ones, with some missing. The profile covers 95,000 to 100,000 clones, with about 86% appearing a single time and under 1.5% taken by the ten largest. This TCR derives from an adult in good health. Sequencing used peripheral blood, obtained on day 0 of AZD1222 vaccination.

The CDR3 loop reads CASSLGTSGRSIDTQYF. The CDR3 DNA is TGTGCCAGCAGCTTGGGGACTAGCGGGAGATCAATCGATACGCAGTATTTT. V and J are TRBV5-5 and TRBJ2-3, with TRBD2 matching over 13 bases. Germline CDR1 SGHKS, CDR2 YYEKEE (reference sequence). The CDR3 loop spans 17 amino acids. V lost 0 bases to trimming and J lost 6 bases; unmatched junction nucleotides: 7.